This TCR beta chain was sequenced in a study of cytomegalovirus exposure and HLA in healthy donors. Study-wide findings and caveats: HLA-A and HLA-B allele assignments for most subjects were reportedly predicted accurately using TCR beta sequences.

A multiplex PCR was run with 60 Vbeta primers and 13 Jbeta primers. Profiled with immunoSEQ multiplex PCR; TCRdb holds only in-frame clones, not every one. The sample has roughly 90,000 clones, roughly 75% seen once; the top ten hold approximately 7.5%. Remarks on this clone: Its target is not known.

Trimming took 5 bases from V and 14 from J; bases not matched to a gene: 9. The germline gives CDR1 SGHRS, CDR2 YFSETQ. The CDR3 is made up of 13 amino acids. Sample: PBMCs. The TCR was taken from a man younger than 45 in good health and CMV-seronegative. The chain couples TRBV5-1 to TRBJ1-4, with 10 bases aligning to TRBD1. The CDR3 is CASSDRTGGRLFF. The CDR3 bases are TGCGCCAGCAGTGACAGGACAGGGGGTCGTCTGTTTTTT. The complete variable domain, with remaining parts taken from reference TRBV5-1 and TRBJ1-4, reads KAGVTQTPRYLIKTRGQQVTLSCSPISGHRSVSWYQQTPGQGLQFLFEYFSETQRNKGNFPGRFSGRQFSNSRSEMNVSTLELGDSALYLCASSDRTGGRLFFGSGTQLSVL.